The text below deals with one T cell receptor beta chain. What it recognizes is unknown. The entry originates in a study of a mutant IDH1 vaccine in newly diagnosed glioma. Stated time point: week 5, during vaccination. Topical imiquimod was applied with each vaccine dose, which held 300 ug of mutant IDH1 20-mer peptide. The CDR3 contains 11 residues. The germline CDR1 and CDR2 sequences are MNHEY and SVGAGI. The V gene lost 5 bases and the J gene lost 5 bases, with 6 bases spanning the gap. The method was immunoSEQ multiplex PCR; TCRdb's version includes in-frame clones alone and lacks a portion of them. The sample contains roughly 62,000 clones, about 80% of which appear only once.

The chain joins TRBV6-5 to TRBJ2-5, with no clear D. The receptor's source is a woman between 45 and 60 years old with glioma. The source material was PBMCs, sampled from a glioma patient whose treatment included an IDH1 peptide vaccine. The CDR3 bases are TGTGCCAGCAGTACTACGGAGACCCAGTACTTC. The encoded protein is CASSTTETQYF.